Below, 30 T cell receptor beta chains from the same sample are listed, as sequenced in a study of cytomegalovirus exposure and HLA in healthy donors. The PCR was carried out with 60 Vbeta primers and 13 Jbeta primers. Method: immunoSEQ multiplex PCR; TCRdb's copy keeps in-frame clones and lacks some. Of 150,000 to 200,000 clones in the sample, more than 60% are singletons; the top ten hold approximately 11%. Sequenced: PBMCs. Receptors originate from a young man in good health and CMV-seropositive.

The chain carries TRBV10-2 and TRBJ1-5; 7 bases map to TRBD1. CDR1 and CDR2 (germline): WSHSY, SAAADI. Trimming at V came to 4 bases and at J to 3 bases, leaving 9 bases not matched to a gene. The CDR3 length is 16 residues. The CDR3 loop is CASSAQTKGANQPQHF. CDR3 sequence (DNA): TGCGCCAGCAGTGCCCAGACGAAGGGGGCCAATCAGCCCCAGCATTTT.

The V gene is TRBV4-1, the J gene TRBJ2-2; D might be TRBD2 (6 bases). The germline V gene encodes CDR1 MGHRA and CDR2 YSYEKL. Trimming removed 1 base at V and 5 bases at J, with 11 bases between. The CDR3 runs to 15 residues. CDR3 residues: CASSQGQGLTGELFF. Written as DNA, the CDR3 is TGCGCCAGCAGCCAAGGCCAGGGACTTACCGGGGAGCTGTTTTTT.

As DNA, the CDR3 is TGTGCCAGCAGTGTCGACTATAGCAATCAGCCCCAGCATTTT. Translating it yields CASSVDYSNQPQHF. The chain joins TRBV2 to TRBJ1-5; no clear D. With 4 bases removed from V and 0 bases from J, the gap between germline ends came to 7 bases. This CDR3 contains 14 residues. Looked up from germline, CDR1 is SNHLY and CDR2 is FYNNEI.

The CDR3 spells CASSQAGGRYNEQFF. DNA for the CDR3: TGTGCCAGCAGTCAAGCGGGAGGCCGCTACAATGAGCAGTTCTTC. This rearrangement joins TRBV25-1 to TRBJ2-1, with 9 bases lining up with TRBD2. Unmatched junction bases numbered 5, after V lost 5 bases and J lost 3 bases. In germline, CDR1 is MGHDK, CDR2 SYGVNS. The CDR3 consists of 15 residues.

The chain employs TRBV5-1 and TRBJ2-7; no reliable D call. The germline V and J ends were trimmed by 5 bases and 0 bases, with 9 bases remaining between them. Germline V gene data show CDR1 as SGHRS and CDR2 as YFSETQ. The CDR3 sequence is 13 residues long. CDR3 residues: CASSIASSYEQYF. CDR3 nucleotides: TGCGCCAGCAGTATCGCCAGCTCCTACGAGCAGTACTTC.

J is TRBJ2-1 and V is TRBV27, with 8 bases matching TRBD2. The CDR3 contains 17 residues. Germline assignment: CDR1 MNHEY and CDR2 SMNVEV (reference sequence). J gave up 9 bases and V 8 bases, and 21 bases lay outside the gene matches. In nucleotides, the CDR3 is TGTGCCAGCTGGGGAAATACCGGGACTAGTGACCTTGGTGAGCAGTTCTTC. Its translation: CASWGNTGTSDLGEQFF.

This clone turned up a few times. This sequence joins TRBV19 and TRBJ2-7, with D possibly being TRBD1 (5 bases). V was clipped by 5 bases and J by 6 bases, with 17 bases between them. Germline V gene data show CDR1 as LNHDA and CDR2 as SQIVND (reference sequence). CDR3 size: 14 residues. DNA for the CDR3: TGTGCCAGTAGTCCGACAGAGAGACTCTGCGAGCAGTACTTC. The encoded protein is CASSPTERLCEQYF.

V is TRBV7-9 and J is TRBJ2-7; 8 nucleotides match TRBD2. V lost 7 bases and J lost 0; bases outside the gene matches: 5. This CDR3 spans 14 amino acids. The germline V gene has CDR1 SEHNR and CDR2 FQNEAQ (reference sequence). The CDR3 region is CASTGAGASYEQYF. The CDR3 DNA reads as TGTGCCAGCACCGGAGCGGGGGCCTCCTACGAGCAGTACTTC.

CDR3 coding DNA: TGTGCCAGCAGAAGGAGCGGGAGCTCCTACGAGCAGTACTTC. It codes for CASRRSGSSYEQYF. This sequence joins TRBV28 and TRBJ2-7; 8 nucleotides line up with TRBD2. This CDR3 has 14 amino acids. Per the germline V gene, CDR1 is MDHEN and CDR2 is SYDVKM. Trimming cost V 6 bases and J 0 bases; bases outside gene matches: 4.

This sequence joins TRBV18 and TRBJ2-7; 9 bases align to TRBD1. Germline loops: CDR1 KGHSH, CDR2 LQKENI. The CDR3 extends over 15 amino acids. V lost 6 bases, J lost 6 bases, and 12 bases stayed unmatched. The CDR3 DNA follows: TGTGCCAGCTCCCCTATACAGGGACAGGGCGCCGAGCAGTACTTC. Translation: CASSPIQGQGAEQYF.

This rearrangement joins TRBV15 to TRBJ2-3; tentative D call: TRBD2 (5 bases). Germline lookup yields CDR1 LNHNV and CDR2 YYDKDF (reference sequence). This CDR3 contains 17 residues. V dropped 5 bases and J dropped 2 bases, with 20 bases sitting between them. The CDR3 region is CATSFPAAVRLTDTQYF. The CDR3 bases are TGTGCCACCAGCTTTCCAGCAGCGGTACGACTCACAGATACGCAGTATTTT.

This clone appeared a single time. The genes are TRBV2 and TRBJ2-7; TRBD1 matches at 10 bases. CDR3 length: 14 residues. V gave up 2 bases and J gave up 4 bases; unmatched junction bases: 2. Germline CDR1 SNHLY, CDR2 FYNNEI. The CDR3: CASSEWTGGYEQYF. CDR3 nucleotides: TGTGCCAGCAGTGAATGGACAGGGGGGTACGAGCAGTACTTC.

V is TRBV28 and J is TRBJ1-4; no clear D gene. CDR1 and CDR2 from the germline V gene are MDHEN and SYDVKM. The CDR3 spans 15 residues. Trimming cost V 2 bases and J 5 bases, with 12 bases left between them. CDR3 sequence: CASSLEAALNEKLFF. In DNA, the CDR3 is TGTGCCAGCAGTTTAGAGGCAGCCCTGAATGAAAAACTGTTTTTT. Supplemented by reference TRBV28 and TRBJ1-4, the full variable domain reads DVKVTQSSRYLVKRTGEKVFLECVQDMDHENMFWYRQDPGLGLRLIYFSYDVKMKEKGDIPEGYSVSREKKERFSLILESASTNQTSMYLCASSLEAALNEKLFFGSGTQLSVL.

Only a few counts were recorded for this clone. The chain combines TRBV11-2 with TRBJ2-2, with D tentatively TRBD2 (7 bases). Trimming pared 7 bases from V and 8 bases from J, leaving 14 bases between. CDR3 size: 13 residues. Germline V gene lookup returns CDR1 SGHAT and CDR2 FQNNGV. The CDR3 sequence: CASNRGGAGELFF. The CDR3, as DNA: TGTGCCAGCAACCGTGGGGGGGCTGGGGAGCTGTTTTTT.

The table lists this clone with a count of one. The chain couples TRBV28 to TRBJ1-1; TRBD1 matches at 8 bases. J lost 1 base, V lost 5 bases, and 9 bases had no gene match. The CDR3 is 16 residues long. Germline V gives CDR1 MDHEN, CDR2 SYDVKM. CDR3 region: CASSPLPGQGNTEAFF. CDR3 DNA: TGTGCCAGCAGTCCCCTCCCAGGACAGGGGAACACTGAAGCTTTCTTT. The full variable domain, its missing parts supplied by reference TRBV28 and TRBJ1-1, is DVKVTQSSRYLVKRTGEKVFLECVQDMDHENMFWYRQDPGLGLRLIYFSYDVKMKEKGDIPEGYSVSREKKERFSLILESASTNQTSMYLCASSPLPGQGNTEAFFGQGTRLTVV.

This chain uses TRBV21-1 with TRBJ2-7; the DNA was not used to check the table's D call, TRBD1. TRBV21-1 is labeled a pseudogene. There are 17 residues in the CDR3. The CDR3, as DNA: TGTGCCAGCAGCTCTAGGGCCCAGGGGATCGGATTGGCGGTGCAGTACTTC. Its translation: CASSSRAQGIGLAVQYF.

The rearrangement uses TRBV30 and TRBJ1-6; D unclear. The germline gives CDR1 GTSNPN, CDR2 SVGIG (reference sequence). The ends were cut back, 3 bases at V and 0 bases at J, with 12 bases in the middle. The CDR3 sequence is 16 residues long. The CDR3 DNA is TGTGCCTGGAGAAACATATTAAGCTCCTATAATTCACCCCTCCACTTT. Protein product: CAWRNILSSYNSPLHF.

The chain couples TRBV28 to TRBJ2-1; TRBD2 matches 9 bases. The CDR3 sequence is 16 residues long. The V gene's germline CDR1 is MDHEN and CDR2 SYDVKM. V gave up 5 bases and J gave up 8 bases; unmatched junction bases: 13. The CDR3 reads CASSPALAGVRYEQFF. The CDR3 coding sequence is TGTGCCAGCAGTCCGGCCTTAGCGGGAGTTAGGTATGAGCAGTTCTTC.

This rearrangement joins TRBV28 to TRBJ2-7, with TRBD1 matching over 11 bases. CDR1 is MDHEN and CDR2 is SYDVKM in the germline V gene. The CDR3 extends over 17 amino acids. V dropped 4 bases and J dropped 9; count of bases not matched to a gene: 17. CDR3 residues: CASSSPPGQGVRASQYF. The CDR3 region has the DNA TGTGCCAGCAGTTCCCCCCCGGGACAGGGGGTAAGGGCTTCGCAGTACTTC.

The chain is built from TRBV5-1 and TRBJ2-3; D is uncertain. Germline V gene lookup returns CDR1 SGHRS and CDR2 YFSETQ. This CDR3 is 16 amino acids long. The V and J ends lost 0 bases and 3 bases respectively, with 14 bases between them. DNA for the CDR3: TGCGCCAGCAGCTTGGGTCGAGCGAGCGCGACAGATACGCAGTATTTT. Residues: CASSLGRASATDTQYF.

The chain recombines TRBV4-1 with TRBJ2-5; tentative D call: TRBD1 (6 bases). Germline V CDR1 and CDR2: MGHRA, YSYEKL. The V end lost 0 bases, the J end lost 2 bases, and 19 bases lay between the germline ends. The CDR3 has 18 residues. The CDR3 reads CASSQDSTLGGPQETQYF. Written as DNA, the CDR3 is TGCGCCAGCAGCCAAGACAGCACCTTAGGGGGACCACAAGAGACCCAGTACTTC.

V is TRBV7-8 and J is TRBJ1-5, with D possibly TRBD1 on 6 matching bases. The CDR3 has 14 amino acids. Looked up from germline, CDR1 is SGHVS and CDR2 is FQNEAQ. Between the trimmed V and J ends, which lost 3 bases and 5 bases, there was a span of 11 bases. The chain's CDR3 is CASSLREGDQPQHF. CDR3 nucleotide sequence: TGTGCCAGCAGCTTGAGGGAGGGGGATCAGCCCCAGCATTTT.

The V call is TRBV19, the J call TRBJ2-3; 7 bases align to TRBD1. After removal of 6 bases from V and 2 bases from J, the junction contained 5 bases not matched to a gene. The CDR3 has 14 residues. The germline V gene has CDR1 LNHDA and CDR2 SQIVND (reference sequence). The CDR3 protein is CASRSGQNTDTQYF. In DNA, the CDR3 is TGTGCCAGTAGGTCGGGACAGAACACAGATACGCAGTATTTT.

The chain recombines TRBV28 with TRBJ2-1; D perhaps matches TRBD1 (7 bases). The CDR3 is made up of 15 amino acids. Trimming shortened V by 3 bases and J by 6 bases, and 15 bases separated the two germline ends. In germline, CDR1 is MDHEN, CDR2 SYDVKM. CDR3: CASSFLEGALNEQFF. CDR3 coding DNA: TGTGCCAGCAGTTTTTTGGAGGGGGCACTCAATGAGCAGTTCTTC.

This sequence joins TRBV19 and TRBJ1-1; TRBD1 is a possible D gene (5 bases). Germline V lookup: CDR1 LNHDA, CDR2 SQIVND (reference sequence). The ends were cut back, 7 bases at V and 4 bases at J, with 19 bases in the middle. The CDR3 spans 15 residues. CDR3: CASKPLLGAATEAFF. DNA for the CDR3: TGTGCCAGTAAGCCCCTACTTGGGGCGGCCACTGAAGCTTTCTTT.

The chain is built from TRBV6-1 and TRBJ2-2; D not certain. Per the germline V gene, CDR1 is MNHNS and CDR2 is SASEGT. The CDR3 loop spans 13 amino acids. The V end was cut by 9 bases, the J end by 2 bases, with 10 bases between. CDR3 sequence reads: CASNYLNTGELFF. In DNA form, the CDR3 reads TGTGCCAGTAACTATCTAAACACCGGGGAGCTGTTTTTT.

This clone was seen a few times. V and J are TRBV2 and TRBJ2-5; 11 bases agree with TRBD1. Germline assignment: CDR1 SNHLY and CDR2 FYNNEI. Germline trimming cut 5 bases from V and 7 bases from J; bases unmatched to any gene: 9. This CDR3 is 15 amino acids long. The CDR3 is CASSPSIGTGGTQYF. The CDR3 DNA follows: TGTGCCAGCAGTCCCTCAATAGGGACAGGGGGGACCCAGTACTTC.

This clone appeared once. This sequence joins TRBV28 and TRBJ2-7; 11 nucleotides line up with TRBD2. The CDR3 sequence is 15 residues long. Germline CDR1 is MDHEN and CDR2 is SYDVKM. Trimming removed 6 bases from V and 2 bases from J; junction bases left unmatched: 6. The CDR3 is CASSLGLAEAYEQYF. CDR3 sequence (DNA): TGTGCCAGCAGCCTGGGACTAGCGGAAGCCTACGAGCAGTACTTC.

V gene TRBV30 combines with J gene TRBJ1-2, with no clear D. V was cut by 5 bases and J by 7 bases, with 11 bases left in between. CDR1 GTSNPN and CDR2 SVGIG come from the germline V gene (reference sequence). This CDR3 comprises 11 residues. The CDR3 sequence is CAWAGLGGYTF. CDR3 coding DNA: TGTGCCTGGGCCGGCCTAGGTGGCTACACCTTC.

The J gene is TRBJ1-5, the V gene TRBV5-8, with D perhaps matching TRBD1 (6 bases). Trimming removed 0 bases at V and 0 bases at J, with 16 bases between. The germline V gene has CDR1 SGHTS and CDR2 YDEGEE. There are 18 residues in the CDR3. CDR3 DNA: TGTGCCAGCAGCTTGGTTACCGGGACACTGTATAGCAATCAGCCCCAGCATTTT. Its translation is CASSLVTGTLYSNQPQHF.